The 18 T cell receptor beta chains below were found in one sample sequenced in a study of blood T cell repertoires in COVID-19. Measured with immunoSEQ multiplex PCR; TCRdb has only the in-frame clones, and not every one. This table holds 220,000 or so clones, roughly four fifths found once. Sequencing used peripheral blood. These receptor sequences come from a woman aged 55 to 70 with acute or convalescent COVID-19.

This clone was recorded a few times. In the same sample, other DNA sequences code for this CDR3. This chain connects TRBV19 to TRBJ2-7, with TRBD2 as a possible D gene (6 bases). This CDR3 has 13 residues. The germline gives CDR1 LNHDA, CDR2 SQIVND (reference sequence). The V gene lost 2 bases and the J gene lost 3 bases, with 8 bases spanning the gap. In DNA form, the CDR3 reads TGTGCCAGTAGTATAACCGGGGGCTACGAGCAGTACTTC. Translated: CASSITGGYEQYF.

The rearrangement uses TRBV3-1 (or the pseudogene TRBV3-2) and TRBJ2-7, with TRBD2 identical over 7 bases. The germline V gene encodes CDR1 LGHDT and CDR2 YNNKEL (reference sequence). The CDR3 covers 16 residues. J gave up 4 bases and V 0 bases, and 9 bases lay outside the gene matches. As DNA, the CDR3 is TGTGCCAGCAGCCAAGATCTTACGGGGGGACGGTACGAGCAGTACTTC. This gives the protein CASSQDLTGGRYEQYF.

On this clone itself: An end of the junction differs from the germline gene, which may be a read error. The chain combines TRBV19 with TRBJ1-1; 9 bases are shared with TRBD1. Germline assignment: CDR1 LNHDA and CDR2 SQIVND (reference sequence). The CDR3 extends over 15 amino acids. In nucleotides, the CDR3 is TGTGCCGGTAGCCAGGGGACAGGGAAGGGGACTGAAGCTTTCTTT. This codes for CAGSQGTGKGTEAFF.

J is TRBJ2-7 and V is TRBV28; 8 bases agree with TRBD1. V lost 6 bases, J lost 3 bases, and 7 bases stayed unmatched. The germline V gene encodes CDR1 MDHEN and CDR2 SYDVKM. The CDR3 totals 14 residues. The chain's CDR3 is CASRPRGPVYEQYF. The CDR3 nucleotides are TGTGCCAGCAGGCCCAGGGGGCCGGTCTACGAGCAGTACTTC. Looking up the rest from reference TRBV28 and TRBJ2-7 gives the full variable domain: DVKVTQSSRYLVKRTGEKVFLECVQDMDHENMFWYRQDPGLGLRLIYFSYDVKMKEKGDIPEGYSVSREKKERFSLILESASTNQTSMYLCASRPRGPVYEQYFGPGTRLTVT.

This CDR3 is CASSAGRLNTEAFF. The CDR3 coding sequence is TGTGCCAGCAGCGCGGGACGGTTGAACACTGAAGCTTTCTTT. This chain joins TRBV11-1 and TRBJ1-1; possible D gene TRBD1, 5 bases. The CDR3 runs 14 residues. Trimming pared 5 bases from V and 0 bases from J, leaving 10 bases between. Germline loops: CDR1 SGHAT, CDR2 FQDESV (reference sequence).

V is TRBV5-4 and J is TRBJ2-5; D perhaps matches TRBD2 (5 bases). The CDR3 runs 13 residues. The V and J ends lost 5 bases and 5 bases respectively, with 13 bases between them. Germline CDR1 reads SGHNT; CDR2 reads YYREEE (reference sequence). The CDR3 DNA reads TGTGCCAGCAGGCCTCTTTGGGAGGAGACCCAGTACTTC. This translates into CASRPLWEETQYF.

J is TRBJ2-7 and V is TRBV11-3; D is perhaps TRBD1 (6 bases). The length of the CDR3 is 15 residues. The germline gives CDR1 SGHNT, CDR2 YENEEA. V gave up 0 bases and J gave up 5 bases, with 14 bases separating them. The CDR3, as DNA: TGTGCCAGCAGCTTAGATTCGAGCAGGGGCAACGAGCAGTACTTC. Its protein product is CASSLDSSRGNEQYF.

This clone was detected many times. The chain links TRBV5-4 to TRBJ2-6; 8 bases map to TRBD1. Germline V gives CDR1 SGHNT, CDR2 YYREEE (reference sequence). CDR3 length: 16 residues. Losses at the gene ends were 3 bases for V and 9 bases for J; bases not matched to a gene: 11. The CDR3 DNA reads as TGTGCCAGCAGCTCAAAAAGTCGGGACAGGCTCAACGTCCTGACTTTC. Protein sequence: CASSSKSRDRLNVLTF.

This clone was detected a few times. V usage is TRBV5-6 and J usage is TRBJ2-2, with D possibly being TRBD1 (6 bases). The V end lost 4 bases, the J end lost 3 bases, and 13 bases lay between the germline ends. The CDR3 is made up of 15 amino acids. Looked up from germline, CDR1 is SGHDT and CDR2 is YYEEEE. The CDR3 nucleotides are TGTGCCAGCAGCAGATCCGGGACACACACCGGGGAGCTGTTTTTT. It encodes CASSRSGTHTGELFF.

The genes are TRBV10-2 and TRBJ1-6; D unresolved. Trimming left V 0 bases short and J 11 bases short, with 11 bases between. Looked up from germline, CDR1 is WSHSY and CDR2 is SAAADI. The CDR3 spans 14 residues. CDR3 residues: CASSESIQVAPLHF. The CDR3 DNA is TGCGCCAGCAGTGAGTCGATTCAGGTTGCACCCCTCCACTTT.

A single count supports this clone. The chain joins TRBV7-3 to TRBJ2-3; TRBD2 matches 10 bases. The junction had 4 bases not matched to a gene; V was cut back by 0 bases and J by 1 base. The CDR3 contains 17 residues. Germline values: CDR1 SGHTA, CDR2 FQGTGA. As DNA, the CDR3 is TGTGCCAGCAGCTTAACCCCACTAGCGGGGCGCACAGATACGCAGTATTTT. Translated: CASSLTPLAGRTDTQYF.

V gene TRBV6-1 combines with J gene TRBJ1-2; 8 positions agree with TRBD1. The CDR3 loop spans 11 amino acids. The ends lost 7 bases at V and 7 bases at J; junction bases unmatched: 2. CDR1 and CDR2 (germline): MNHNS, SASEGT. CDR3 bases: TGTGCCAGCAACAGGGGGGGTGGCTACACCTTC. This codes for CASNRGGGYTF.

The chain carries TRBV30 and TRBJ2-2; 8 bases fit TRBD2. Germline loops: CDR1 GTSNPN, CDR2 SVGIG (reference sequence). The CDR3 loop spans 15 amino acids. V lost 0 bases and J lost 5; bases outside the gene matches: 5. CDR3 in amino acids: CAWSVPQRGTGELFF. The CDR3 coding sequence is TGTGCCTGGAGTGTACCCCAGCGGGGGACCGGGGAGCTGTTTTTT. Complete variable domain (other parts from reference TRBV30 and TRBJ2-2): SQTIHQWPATLVQPVGSPLSLECTVEGTSNPNLYWYRQAAGRGLQLLFYSVGIGQISSEVPQNLSASRPQDRQFILSSKKLLLSDSGFYLCAWSVPQRGTGELFFGEGSRLTVL.

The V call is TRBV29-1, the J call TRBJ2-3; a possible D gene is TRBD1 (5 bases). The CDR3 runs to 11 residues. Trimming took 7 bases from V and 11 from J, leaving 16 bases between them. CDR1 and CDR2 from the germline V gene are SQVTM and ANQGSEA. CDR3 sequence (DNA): TGCAGCGGCGATCTTAGGGGTAGGCAGTATTTT. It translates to CSGDLRGRQYF.

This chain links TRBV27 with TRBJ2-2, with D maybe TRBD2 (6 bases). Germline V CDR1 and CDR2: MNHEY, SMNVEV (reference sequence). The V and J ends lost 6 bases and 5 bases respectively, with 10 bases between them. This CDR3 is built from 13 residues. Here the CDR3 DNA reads TGTGCCAGCAGCTGGGCGGGGACCGGGGAGCTGTTTTTT. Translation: CASSWAGTGELFF.

Here the CDR3 reads CASSLGGPGMDEKLFF. The CDR3 DNA is TGTGCCAGCAGCTTGGGCGGGCCGGGGATGGATGAAAAACTGTTTTTT. The chain carries TRBV5-4 and TRBJ1-4; D remains ambiguous. The CDR3 runs 16 residues. The V end was cut by 0 bases, the J end by 6 bases, with 15 bases between. Germline V gene lookup returns CDR1 SGHNT and CDR2 YYREEE (reference sequence).

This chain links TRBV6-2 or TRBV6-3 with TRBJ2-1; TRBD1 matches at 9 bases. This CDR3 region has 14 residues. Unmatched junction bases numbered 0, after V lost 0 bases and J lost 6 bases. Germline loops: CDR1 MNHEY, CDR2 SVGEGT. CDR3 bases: TGTGCCAGCAGTTACTCGACAGGGGGCAATGAGCAGTTCTTC. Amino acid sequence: CASSYSTGGNEQFF.

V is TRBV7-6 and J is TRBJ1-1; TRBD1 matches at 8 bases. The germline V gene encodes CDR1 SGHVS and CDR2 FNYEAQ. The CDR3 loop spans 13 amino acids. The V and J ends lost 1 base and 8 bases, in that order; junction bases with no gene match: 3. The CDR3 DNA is TGTGCCAGCAGCTTAGGGGGGACAGGAGAAGCTTTCTTT. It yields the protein CASSLGGTGEAFF.